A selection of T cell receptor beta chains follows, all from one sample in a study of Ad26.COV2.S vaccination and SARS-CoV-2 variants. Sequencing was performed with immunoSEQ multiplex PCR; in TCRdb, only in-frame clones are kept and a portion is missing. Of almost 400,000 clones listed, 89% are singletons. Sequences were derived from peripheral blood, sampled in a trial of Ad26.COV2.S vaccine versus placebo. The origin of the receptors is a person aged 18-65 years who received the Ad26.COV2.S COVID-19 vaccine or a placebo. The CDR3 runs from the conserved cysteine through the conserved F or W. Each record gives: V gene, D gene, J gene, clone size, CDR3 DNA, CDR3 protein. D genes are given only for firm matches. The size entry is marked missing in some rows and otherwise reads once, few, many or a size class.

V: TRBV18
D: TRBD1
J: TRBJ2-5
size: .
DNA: TGTGCCAGTGGACAGGGCCAAGAGACCCAGTACTTC
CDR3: CASGQGQETQYF

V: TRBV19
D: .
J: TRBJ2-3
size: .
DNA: TGTGCCAGTAGTGACCAGCGGTGGACAGATACGCAGTATTTT
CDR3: CASSDQRWTDTQYF

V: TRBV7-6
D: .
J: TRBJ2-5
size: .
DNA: TGTGCCAGCAGCCTCTACCTCCAAGAGACCCAGTACTTC
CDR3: CASSLYLQETQYF

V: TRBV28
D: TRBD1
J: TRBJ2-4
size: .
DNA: TGTGCCAGCAGTTTCCGAGGACAGGGGAGCATTCAGTACTTC
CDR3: CASSFRGQGSIQYF

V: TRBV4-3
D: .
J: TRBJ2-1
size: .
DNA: TGCGCCAGCAGCCAAGATCGGCAGGGCGGCAATGAGCAGTTCTTC
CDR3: CASSQDRQGGNEQFF

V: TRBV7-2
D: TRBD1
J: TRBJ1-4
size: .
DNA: TGTGCCAGCAGCACCCGGACAGGGATTGGAGAAAAACTGTTTTTT
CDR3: CASSTRTGIGEKLFF

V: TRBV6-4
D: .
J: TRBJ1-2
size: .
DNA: TGTGCCAGCATGGCTAGGGGGGCTAACTATGGCTACACCTTC
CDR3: CASMARGANYGYTF

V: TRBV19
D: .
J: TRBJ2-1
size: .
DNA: TGTGCCAGCGGACAGTACAATGAGCAGTTCTTC
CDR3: CASGQYNEQFF

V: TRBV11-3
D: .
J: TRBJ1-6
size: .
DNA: TGTGCCAGCAGCTTTAGACAGTCTAATTCACCCCTCCACTTT
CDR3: CASSFRQSNSPLHF

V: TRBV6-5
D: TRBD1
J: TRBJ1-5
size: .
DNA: TGTGCCAGCAGTCTTACAGGGGATCGCAATCAGCCCCAGCATTTT
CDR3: CASSLTGDRNQPQHF

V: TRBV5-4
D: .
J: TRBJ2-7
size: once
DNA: TGTGCCAGCAGCCGCAATAGCGGCTCCTCCTACGAGCAGTACTTC
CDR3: CASSRNSGSSYEQYF

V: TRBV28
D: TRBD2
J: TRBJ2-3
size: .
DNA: TGTGCCAGCAGTCCAGCGGGAGGAAGCACAGATACGCAGTATTTT
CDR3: CASSPAGGSTDTQYF

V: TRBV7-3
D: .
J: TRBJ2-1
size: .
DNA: TGTGCCAGCAGCCGGGAAGGTGGCGGGCCCCAGAGTTACAATGAGCAGTTCTTC
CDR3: CASSREGGGPQSYNEQFF

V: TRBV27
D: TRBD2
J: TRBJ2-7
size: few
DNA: TGTGCCAGCAGTCGGACTAGCGGCTCCTACGAGCAGTACTTC
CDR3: CASSRTSGSYEQYF

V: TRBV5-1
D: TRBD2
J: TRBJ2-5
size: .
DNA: TGCGCCAGCAGCGATCTAGCGGAAGAGACCCAGTACTTC
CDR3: CASSDLAEETQYF

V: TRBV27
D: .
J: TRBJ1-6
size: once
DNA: TGTGCCAGCAGTTTCGCCGGGGTCTACTATAATTCACCCCTCCACTTT
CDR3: CASSFAGVYYNSPLHF

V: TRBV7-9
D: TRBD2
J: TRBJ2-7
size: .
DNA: TGTGCCAGCAGCTCGGGACTAGCGGGCCCATTCTACGAGCAGTACTTC
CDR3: CASSSGLAGPFYEQYF

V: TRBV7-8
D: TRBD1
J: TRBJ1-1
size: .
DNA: TGTGCCAGCAGCTTAAACAGGGGGCAAACCGCTTTCTTT
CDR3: CASSLNRGQTAFF